This entry describes one TCR beta chain. What it binds is not known. A much larger clone is a single base away; this may be a read error. RNA transcripts served as the template for amplifying TCR beta CDR3 regions. Carried out on the TCR CDR3, a first-round RT-PCR used the HTBI primer set. TCRdb redid the calling of the multiplex PCR reads with MiXCR, one entry per CDR3 protein. Of 700,000 or so distinct CDR3 sequences listed, more than 14% are singletons. This specimen belongs to a study of T cells in Graves' hyperthyroidism and ophthalmopathy. Study information: Blood was drawn when the patient was first diagnosed and still untreated. Study observations and caveats: Blood held most thyroid clonotypes expanded above 0.001 frequency. Patients with ophthalmopathy were separated from those with stable hyperthyroidism by a 13 V-J model.

V was pared by 1 base and J by 5 bases, with 7 bases of the junction left unmatched. Germline V CDR1 and CDR2: SGHTA, FQGNSA. CDR3 size: 15 residues. The receptor was derived from a woman between 45 and 60 years old with Graves' ophthalmopathy. What was sequenced was blood. V and J are TRBV7-2 and TRBJ2-7, with TRBD1 identical over 8 bases. This CDR3 is CASSLVSRGQDEQYF. DNA for the CDR3: TGTGCCAGCAGCTTAGTCTCCAGGGGGCAGGACGAGCAGTACTTC.